This passage covers 21 T cell receptor beta chains from one sample sequenced in a study. MiXCR, run by TCRdb on the 5' RACE reads, gives a single entry per CDR3 protein. Seen here are 20,000 to 25,000 distinct CDR3 sequences, less than 40% observed once, and the top ten hold less than 2.5%. Sequencing used tumor-infiltrating naive CD4+ T cells sorted from the breast tumor. Subset defined: naive CD4+ T cells, CD4+CD45RA+CD25-. The receptors were sampled from a female donor with breast cancer.

In its sample, this clonotype was seen a few times. The J gene is TRBJ2-5, the V gene TRBV20-1, with 8 bases fitting TRBD2. After removal of 3 bases from V and 5 bases from J, the junction contained 11 bases not matched to a gene. Germline V CDR1 and CDR2: DFQATT, SNEGSKA (reference sequence). The CDR3 contains 15 residues. The CDR3 DNA follows: TGCAGTGCTAGCCCTACCACTAGCGGCTGGGAGACCCAGTACTTC. This encodes CSASPTTSGWETQYF.

This clonotype has more than one count but fewer than ten. This chain uses TRBV20-1 with TRBJ2-2; possibly TRBD2 for D (6 bases). Looked up from germline, CDR1 is DFQATT and CDR2 is SNEGSKA (reference sequence). The CDR3 has 15 residues. Between the trimmed V and J ends, which lost 2 bases and 0 bases, there was a span of 10 bases. CDR3 in DNA: TGCAGTGCTAGACGGGGGAGAGCGAACACCGGGGAGCTGTTTTTT. It codes for CSARRGRANTGELFF.

This clonotype turned up a few times. At one end the junction does not follow the germline gene, possibly because of a read error. V usage is TRBV7-3 and J usage is TRBJ2-1; D is perhaps TRBD2 (5 bases). This CDR3 has 15 residues. The germline CDR1 and CDR2 sequences are SGHTA and FQGTGA. The CDR3 protein is CASSPQGLSDNEQFF. CDR3 DNA: TGTGCCAGCAGCCCCCAAGGACTCTCCGACAATGAGCAGTTCTTC. The complete variable domain, with remaining parts taken from reference TRBV7-3 and TRBJ2-1, reads GAGVSQTPSNKVTEKGKYVELRCDPISGHTALYWYRQSLGQGPEFLIYFQGTGAADDSGLPNDRFFAVRPEGSVSTLKIQRTERGDSAVYLCASSPQGLSDNEQFFGPGTRLTVL.

This clonotype has ten or more counts. The chain has TRBV5-1 and TRBJ2-7; no reliable D call. CDR3 size: 14 residues. V was trimmed by 0 bases and J by 0 bases, leaving 7 bases between them. Germline-derived CDR1 and CDR2 are SGHRS and YFSETQ. Here the CDR3 DNA reads TGCGCCAGCAGCTTGGAACAGACCTCCTACGAGCAGTACTTC. Protein product: CASSLEQTSYEQYF.

This clonotype was detected many times. The CDR3 is CASSYSWTANTEAFF. The CDR3 DNA reads TGTGCCAGCAGTTACTCTTGGACGGCGAACACTGAAGCTTTCTTT. V is TRBV6-5 and J is TRBJ1-1, with D uncertain. Trimming removed 0 bases at V and 1 base at J, with 9 bases between. The CDR3 has 15 residues. CDR1 is MNHEY, CDR2 SVGAGI, per germline.

This clonotype has a handful of counts. J is TRBJ2-1 and V is TRBV20-1, with TRBD2 as a possible D gene (7 bases). The CDR3 extends over 13 amino acids. V was clipped by 3 bases and J by 3 bases, with 9 bases between them. CDR1 and CDR2 (germline): DFQATT, SNEGSKA (reference sequence). CDR3 amino acids: CSARRGRYNEQFF. In DNA form, the CDR3 reads TGCAGTGCTAGGCGGGGGCGCTACAATGAGCAGTTCTTC.

This chain joins TRBV4-1 and TRBJ2-7; 7 nucleotides line up with TRBD1. The CDR3 contains 12 residues. The V and J ends lost 8 bases and 1 base, in that order; junction bases with no gene match: 2. Germline V gene sequence: CDR1 MGHRA, CDR2 YSYEKL. The CDR3 DNA reads TGCGCCAGCGCAGGGGGTTCCTACGAGCAGTACTTC. This codes for CASAGGSYEQYF.

The chain couples TRBV5-1 to TRBJ1-2; TRBD1 matches 9 bases. Germline-derived CDR1 and CDR2 are SGHRS and YFSETQ. The CDR3 spans 17 residues. After removal of 0 bases from V and 9 bases from J, the junction contained 15 bases not matched to a gene. The CDR3: CASSLGQGVFGVDSYTF. As DNA, the CDR3 is TGCGCCAGCAGCTTGGGACAGGGGGTTTTTGGAGTGGATAGCTACACCTTC.

The sample holds many counts of this clonotype. This sequence joins TRBV11-2 and TRBJ1-6; possibly TRBD1 for D (6 bases). In germline, CDR1 is SGHAT, CDR2 FQNNGV. The CDR3 runs to 12 residues. V lost 6 bases and J 9 bases, leaving 9 bases between the germline ends. The CDR3 reads CASSLRGSPLHF. CDR3 DNA: TGTGCCAGCAGTCTCAGGGGTTCACCCCTCCACTTT.

The chain couples TRBV7-9 to TRBJ1-2; 12 bases match TRBD1. CDR1 SEHNR and CDR2 FQNEAQ come from the germline V gene (reference sequence). V shed 4 bases, J shed 5 bases, and the junction held 5 bases outside the gene matches. The CDR3 loop spans 15 amino acids. CDR3 DNA sequence: TGTGCCAGCAGCTCCCCGGGACAGGGGGCATATGGCTACACCTTC. It yields the protein CASSSPGQGAYGYTF.

By share of the sample, this clonotype is medium-sized. The chain carries TRBV6-5 and TRBJ1-2; the match to TRBD1 covers 9 bases. Looked up from germline, CDR1 is MNHEY and CDR2 is SVGAGI. The CDR3 runs 15 residues. Germline trimming cut 2 bases from V and 8 bases from J; bases unmatched to any gene: 9. For the CDR3, the DNA is TGTGCCAGCAGTTACGTAACAGGGGGCGCACAAGGCTACACCTTC. Protein sequence: CASSYVTGGAQGYTF.

With regard to this clonotype: As the CDR3 is not closed by the conserved phenylalanine or tryptophan, this likely results from a read error. The rearrangement joins TRBV5-1 to TRBJ2-7; TRBD1 matches 10 bases. With V trimmed by 1 base and J by 2 bases, 3 bases remained unmatched. From germline, CDR1 is SGHRS and CDR2 YFSETQ. The CDR3 loop spans 15 amino acids. In DNA, the CDR3 is TGCGCCAGCAGCTTGCGGGACAGGGGTCCCTACGAGCAGTACCTT. Translated, it gives CASSLRDRGPYEQYL.

This clonotype was found many times. The V and J genes are TRBV19 and TRBJ1-5, with D perhaps TRBD1 (5 bases). The CDR3 runs 15 residues. Germline CDR1 is LNHDA and CDR2 is SQIVND (reference sequence). V was trimmed by 7 bases and J by 3 bases, leaving 16 bases between them. Written as DNA, the CDR3 is TGTGCCAGTACTACCCTCAGGGTCCCCAATCAGCCCCAGCATTTT. Amino acids: CASTTLRVPNQPQHF.

The CDR3, as DNA: TGTGCCTCGCGCCGGGACAGCACTGAAGCTTTCTTT. Translating gives CASRRDSTEAFF. The chain uses TRBV30 and TRBJ1-1; 7 bases agree with TRBD1. The CDR3 is 12 residues long. Looked up from germline, CDR1 is GTSNPN and CDR2 is SVGIG (reference sequence). The J segment lost 4 bases and the V segment lost 7 bases, leaving 6 bases of the junction unmatched.

This clonotype was counted a few times. A much larger clone differs by one base, so this may be a read error. This rearrangement joins TRBV7-2 to TRBJ1-2; no reliable D call. The CDR3 is made up of 15 amino acids. V was cut by 3 bases and J by 8 bases, with 19 bases left in between. Germline loops: CDR1 SGHTA, CDR2 FQGNSA. The CDR3 is CASSFRRSPDIGYTF. CDR3 bases: TGTGCCAGCAGCTTCCGACGGTCGCCGGATATCGGCTACACCTTC.

V is TRBV4-2 and J is TRBJ1-1, with D uncertain. CDR3 size: 15 residues. CDR1 and CDR2 (germline): LGHNA, YNFKEQ. Trimming removed 2 bases from V and 4 bases from J, with 14 bases in between. The CDR3, as DNA: TGTGCCAGCAGCCAACGCACAAAGGATCGCACTGAAGCTTTCTTT. Translated: CASSQRTKDRTEAFF.

This clonotype has just a few counts. The chain combines TRBV20-1 with TRBJ2-7; no firm D call. Trimming pared 3 bases from V and 5 bases from J, leaving 14 bases between. The germline V gene encodes CDR1 DFQATT and CDR2 SNEGSKA (reference sequence). The CDR3 contains 13 residues. CDR3 sequence reads: CSASYRNRDEQYF. The CDR3 bases are TGCAGTGCTAGTTACCGGAACCGAGACGAGCAGTACTTC.

This clonotype was counted many times. The V call is TRBV7-2, the J call TRBJ2-1; D call uncertain. The CDR3 has 15 amino acids. The germline gives CDR1 SGHTA, CDR2 FQGNSA. Trimming pared 3 bases from V and 5 bases from J, leaving 14 bases between. CDR3 bases: TGTGCCAGCAGCTTTGGGCTAGTCCTCGACAATGAGCAGTTCTTC. Translation gives CASSFGLVLDNEQFF.

The chain combines TRBV30 with TRBJ2-1, with TRBD1 as a possible D gene (5 bases). The V gene lost 7 bases and the J gene lost 0 bases, with 19 bases spanning the gap. The germline CDR1 and CDR2 sequences are GTSNPN and SVGIG (reference sequence). The CDR3 is 16 residues long. The CDR3 region is CASRFGRQSSYNEQFF. The CDR3 nucleotides are TGTGCCTCACGCTTTGGGCGACAGAGCTCCTACAATGAGCAGTTCTTC.

CDR3 region: CSAPFIRGGYEQYF. As DNA, the CDR3 is TGCAGTGCTCCTTTTATCAGGGGAGGCTACGAGCAGTACTTC. The chain has TRBV20-1 and TRBJ2-7; D might be TRBD1 or TRBD2, each matching 6 bases. From germline, CDR1 is DFQATT and CDR2 SNEGSKA (reference sequence). CDR3 length equals 14 residues. Trimming pared 5 bases from V and 3 bases from J, leaving 17 bases between.

The chain's CDR3 is CASSLEDPVGYGYTF. As DNA, the CDR3 is TGTGCCAGCAGCTTAGAAGACCCCGTGGGATATGGCTACACCTTC. This rearrangement joins TRBV7-9 to TRBJ1-2; D unresolved. CDR1 and CDR2 from the germline V gene are SEHNR and FQNEAQ (reference sequence). This CDR3 has 15 amino acids. Deletions cut 1 base from V and 5 bases from J, with 14 bases between.